This passage covers 9 T cell receptor beta chains from one sample sequenced in a study of shared clonotypes between healthy human individuals. Clones were read by immunoSEQ multiplex PCR, and TCRdb kept only the in-frame ones, dropping some. Of 2 million to 2.5 million clones in the sample, more than 85% are singletons; the top ten hold roughly 1.8%. Naive CD8 isolation took CD45RO-negative cells positively selected for CCR7 and excluded terminally differentiated effector memory CD45RA+ cells. Sequenced sample: naive CD8+ T cells from PBMCs. The receptors shown here come from a man between 18 and 35 years old in good health. Some clones in this sample may be carry-over from other donors' samples.

This clone was seen just once. This chain joins TRBV5-1 and TRBJ2-3; TRBD2 agrees at 12 bases. Germline lookup yields CDR1 SGHRS and CDR2 YFSETQ. V was pared by 6 bases and J by 0 bases, with 8 bases of the junction left unmatched. This CDR3 comprises 17 residues. In nucleotides, the CDR3 is TGCGCCAGCATCGGCCTAGCGGGAGGGGGAAGCACAGATACGCAGTATTTT. Translating gives CASIGLAGGGSTDTQYF.

The chain employs TRBV4-1 and TRBJ2-3, with D possibly matching TRBD2 (6 bases). The CDR3 has 17 residues. The V end lost 3 bases, the J end lost 7 bases, and 23 bases lay between the germline ends. Germline values: CDR1 MGHRA, CDR2 YSYEKL. The CDR3 is CASSHKPGLRSVNTQYF. The CDR3 bases are TGCGCCAGCAGCCACAAACCGGGACTCCGCTCGGTGAATACGCAGTATTTT.

J is TRBJ1-5 and V is TRBV27; possibly TRBD1 for D (5 bases). The CDR3 has 15 residues. V lost 4 bases to trimming and J lost 1 base, with 11 bases between them. Germline V gene data show CDR1 as MNHEY and CDR2 as SMNVEV (reference sequence). CDR3 protein: CASSYAGGSNQPQHF. The CDR3 bases are TGTGCCAGCAGTTACGCGGGGGGGAGCAATCAGCCCCAGCATTTT.

The CDR3 sequence is CASSYSNRGHFGYTF. The DNA for the CDR3 is TGTGCCAGCAGTTACTCGAACAGGGGGCATTTTGGCTACACCTTC. The chain uses TRBV6-5 and TRBJ1-2; 9 bases map to TRBD1. This CDR3 spans 15 amino acids. The V gene's germline CDR1 is MNHEY and CDR2 SVGAGI. Germline trimming cut 0 bases from V and 7 bases from J; bases unmatched to any gene: 6.

The V call is TRBV4-2, the J call TRBJ2-7, with 7 bases that match TRBD2. Germline V gives CDR1 LGHNA, CDR2 YNFKEQ. The CDR3 has 16 amino acids. J lost 2 bases, V lost 0 bases, and 7 bases had no gene match. DNA of the CDR3: TGTGCCAGCAGCCAAGAAGGGGCGGGAGAGGCCTACGAGCAGTACTTC. Protein product: CASSQEGAGEAYEQYF.

The J gene is TRBJ2-7, the V gene TRBV27; 7 nucleotides line up with TRBD1. V lost 5 bases and J lost 3; bases outside the gene matches: 10. In germline, CDR1 is MNHEY, CDR2 SMNVEV (reference sequence). This CDR3 is built from 15 residues. The CDR3 DNA is TGTGCCAGCAGTCCCCGGGACAGTGAGAACTACGAGCAGTACTTC. This gives the protein CASSPRDSENYEQYF.

CDR3 DNA: TGTGCCAGCAGTGAACTAGACAGTGGGAACTACGAGCAGTACTTC. This translates into CASSELDSGNYEQYF. This chain joins TRBV6-4 and TRBJ2-7; the D gene could be TRBD1 or TRBD2 (5 bases each). Trimming cost V 3 bases and J 3 bases, with 15 bases left between them. The CDR3 is made up of 15 amino acids. From germline, CDR1 is MRHNA and CDR2 SNTAGT.

The V call is TRBV9, the J call TRBJ2-7; 7 bases line up with TRBD1. Germline CDR1 and CDR2: SGDLS and YYNGEE. The CDR3 contains 16 residues. J lost 1 base, V lost 3 bases, and 10 bases had no gene match. CDR3 amino acids: CASSAYPRGSSYEQYF. Here the CDR3 DNA reads TGTGCCAGCAGCGCATACCCCAGGGGGTCTTCCTACGAGCAGTACTTC.

V and J are TRBV7-9 and TRBJ2-1; possibly TRBD1 for D (5 bases). CDR1 and CDR2 from the germline V gene are SEHNR and FQNEAQ (reference sequence). The CDR3 totals 16 residues. V lost 3 bases to trimming and J lost 8 bases, with 20 bases between them. CDR3: CASSFSPAGLKDEQFF. The CDR3 DNA reads as TGTGCCAGCAGCTTCTCCCCGGCAGGGCTGAAGGATGAGCAGTTCTTC.